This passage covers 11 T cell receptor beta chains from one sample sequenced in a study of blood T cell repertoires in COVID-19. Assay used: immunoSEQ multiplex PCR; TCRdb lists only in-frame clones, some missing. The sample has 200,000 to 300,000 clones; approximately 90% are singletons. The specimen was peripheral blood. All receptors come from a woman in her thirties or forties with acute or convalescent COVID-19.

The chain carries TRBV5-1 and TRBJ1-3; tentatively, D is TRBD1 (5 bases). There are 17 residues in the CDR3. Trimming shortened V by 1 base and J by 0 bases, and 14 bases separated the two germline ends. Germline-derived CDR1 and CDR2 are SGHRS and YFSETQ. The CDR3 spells CASSLSARVSSGNTIYF. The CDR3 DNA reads TGCGCCAGCAGCTTGTCAGCCAGGGTGAGCTCTGGAAACACCATATATTTT.

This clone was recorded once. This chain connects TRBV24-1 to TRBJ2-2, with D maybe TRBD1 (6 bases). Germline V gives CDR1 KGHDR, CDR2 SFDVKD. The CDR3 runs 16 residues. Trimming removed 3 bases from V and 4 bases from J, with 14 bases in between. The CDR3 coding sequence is TGTGCCACCAGTGATGGAGGCAGGGGCTTCACCGGGGAGCTGTTTTTT. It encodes CATSDGGRGFTGELFF.

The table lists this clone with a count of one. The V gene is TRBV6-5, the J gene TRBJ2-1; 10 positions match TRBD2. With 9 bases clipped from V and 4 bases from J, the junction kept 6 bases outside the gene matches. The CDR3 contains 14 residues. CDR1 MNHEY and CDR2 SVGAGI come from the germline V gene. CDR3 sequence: CASRAGGSYNEQFF. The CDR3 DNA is TGTGCCAGTCGAGCGGGGGGGTCGTACAATGAGCAGTTCTTC.

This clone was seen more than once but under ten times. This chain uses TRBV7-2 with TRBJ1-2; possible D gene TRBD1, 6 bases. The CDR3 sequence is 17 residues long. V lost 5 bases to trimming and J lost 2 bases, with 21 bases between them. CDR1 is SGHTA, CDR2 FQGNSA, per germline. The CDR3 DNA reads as TGTGCCAGCAGCCGCCGGCCAGGACAGCTACCCAACTATGGCTACACCTTC. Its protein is CASSRRPGQLPNYGYTF. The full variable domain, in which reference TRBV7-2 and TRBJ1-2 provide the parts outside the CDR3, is GAGVSQSPSNKVTEKGKDVELRCDPISGHTALYWYRQSLGQGLEFLIYFQGNSAPDKSGLPSDRFSAERTGGSVSTLTIQRTQQEDSAVYLCASSRRPGQLPNYGYTFGSGTRLTVV.

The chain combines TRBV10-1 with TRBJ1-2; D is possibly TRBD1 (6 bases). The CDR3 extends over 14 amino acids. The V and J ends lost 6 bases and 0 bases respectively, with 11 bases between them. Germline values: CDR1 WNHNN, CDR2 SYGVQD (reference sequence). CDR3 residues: CASSDRTANYGYTF. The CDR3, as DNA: TGCGCCAGCAGCGACAGGACAGCTAACTATGGCTACACCTTC.

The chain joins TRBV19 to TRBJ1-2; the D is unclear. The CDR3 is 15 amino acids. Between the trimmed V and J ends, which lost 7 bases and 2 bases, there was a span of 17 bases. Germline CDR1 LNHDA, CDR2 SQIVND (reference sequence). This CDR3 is CASTARRDHNYGYTF. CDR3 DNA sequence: TGTGCCAGTACCGCTCGGAGGGATCACAACTATGGCTACACCTTC.

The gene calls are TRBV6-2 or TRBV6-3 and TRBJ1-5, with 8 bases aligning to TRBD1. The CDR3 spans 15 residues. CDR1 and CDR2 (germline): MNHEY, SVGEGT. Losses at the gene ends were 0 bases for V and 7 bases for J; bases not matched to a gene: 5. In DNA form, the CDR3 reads TGTGCCAGCAGTTACTCGAGCAGGGGGCACCAGCCCCAGCATTTT. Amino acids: CASSYSSRGHQPQHF.

This chain's CDR3 is CASSVEGLPGLGTDTQYF. The DNA of the CDR3 is TGTGCCAGCAGCGTAGAGGGGCTACCGGGACTGGGCACAGATACGCAGTATTTT. This rearrangement joins TRBV9 to TRBJ2-3, with a tentative D call TRBD2 (6 bases). This CDR3 comprises 18 residues. Trimming shortened V by 0 bases and J by 1 base, and 18 bases separated the two germline ends. Germline assignment: CDR1 SGDLS and CDR2 YYNGEE.

The CDR3 bases are TGTGCCAGCAGCCAAGCAGTTTCCGAAGCTTTCTTT. Amino acid sequence: CASSQAVSEAFF. This sequence joins TRBV3-1 (or the pseudogene TRBV3-2) and TRBJ1-1; D uncertain. Germline CDR1 is LGHDT and CDR2 is YNNKEL (reference sequence). The CDR3 extends over 12 amino acids. Trimming pared 1 base from V and 8 bases from J, leaving 8 bases between.

CDR3 coding DNA: TGTGCCAGCAGTTTCGGAAGCGTTGATACGCAGTATTTT. This encodes CASSFGSVDTQYF. The chain carries TRBV12-3 or TRBV12-4 and TRBJ2-3; D is ambiguous. This CDR3 is 13 amino acids long. The V and J ends lost 3 bases and 6 bases respectively, with 10 bases between them.

CDR3 DNA sequence: TGTGCCAGTAGTATAGGCGATTACTCCTACAATGAGCAGTTCTTC. This translates into CASSIGDYSYNEQFF. The chain is built from TRBV19 and TRBJ2-1; D not resolved. V lost 1 base and J lost 0, with 7 bases in between. Germline loops: CDR1 LNHDA, CDR2 SQIVND (reference sequence). This CDR3 has 15 residues.